This is a list of T cell receptor beta chains from one sample in a study of cytomegalovirus exposure and HLA in healthy donors. Profiled with immunoSEQ multiplex PCR; TCRdb holds only in-frame clones, not every one. The table lists 100,000 to 150,000 clones, roughly 80% of them singletons. The sequenced sample was PBMCs. These receptor sequences come from a female donor in good health and CMV-seronegative. The conserved cysteine and the conserved F or W are not part of the CDR3 here. The order of the fields is J gene, V gene, CDR3 protein.

TRBJ2-1 | TRBV25-1 | ASGLGQGANEQF
TRBJ2-1 | TRBV4-1 | ASSQLAGDGEQF
TRBJ1-3 | TRBV6-1 | ASSVAGQLSGNTIY
TRBJ1-5 | TRBV15 | ATSRGRDTSNQPQH
TRBJ1-2 | TRBV6-1 | ASSDLTRSDGYT
TRBJ1-1 | TRBV5-1 | ASSTGQGPLEAF
TRBJ2-1 | TRBV25-1 | ASSERRWSGRYNEQF
TRBJ2-4 | TRBV7-9 | SSSSGGVVAKNIQY
TRBJ2-6 | TRBV18 | ASSQTVSGANGLT
TRBJ2-2 | TRBV5-1 | ASSLGLAAGELF
TRBJ2-2 | TRBV6-5 | ASTQTNTGELF
TRBJ1-5 | TRBV6-5 | ASSYTRGPDQPQH
TRBJ2-1 | TRBV28 | ASSFQPLAGGPTYNEQF
TRBJ1-5 | TRBV6-5 | ASRGGGDQPQH
TRBJ1-4 | TRBV4-1 | ASRPRGGQIEKLF
TRBJ2-1 | TRBV6-1 | ASSARDRGQNEQF
TRBJ1-1 | TRBV28 | ASSLRSGVTEAF